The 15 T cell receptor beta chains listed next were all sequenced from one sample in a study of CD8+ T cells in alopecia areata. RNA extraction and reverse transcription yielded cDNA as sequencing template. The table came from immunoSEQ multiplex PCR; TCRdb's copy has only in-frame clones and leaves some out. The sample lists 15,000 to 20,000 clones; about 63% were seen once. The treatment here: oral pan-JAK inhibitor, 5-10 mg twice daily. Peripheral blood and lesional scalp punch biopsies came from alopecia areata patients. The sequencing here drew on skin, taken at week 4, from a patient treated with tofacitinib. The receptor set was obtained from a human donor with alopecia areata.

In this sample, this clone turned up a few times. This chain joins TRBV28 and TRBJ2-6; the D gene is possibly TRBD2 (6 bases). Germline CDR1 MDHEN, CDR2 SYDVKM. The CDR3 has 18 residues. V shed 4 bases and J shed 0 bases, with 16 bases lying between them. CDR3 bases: TGTGCCAGCAGTTCCGGGACTGCCTTCCTCTCTGGGGCCAACGTCCTGACTTTC. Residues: CASSSGTAFLSGANVLTF.

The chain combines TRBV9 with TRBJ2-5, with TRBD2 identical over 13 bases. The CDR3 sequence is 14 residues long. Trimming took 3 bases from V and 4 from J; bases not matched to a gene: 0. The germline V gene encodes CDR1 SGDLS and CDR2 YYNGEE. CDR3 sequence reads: CASSGLAGGETQYF. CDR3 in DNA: TGTGCCAGCAGCGGACTAGCGGGGGGAGAGACCCAGTACTTC. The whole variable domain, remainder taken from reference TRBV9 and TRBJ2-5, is DSGVTQTPKHLITATGQRVTLRCSPRSGDLSVYWYQQSLDQGLQFLIQYYNGEERAKGNILERFSAQQFPDLHSELNLSSLELGDSALYFCASSGLAGGETQYFGPGTRLLVL.

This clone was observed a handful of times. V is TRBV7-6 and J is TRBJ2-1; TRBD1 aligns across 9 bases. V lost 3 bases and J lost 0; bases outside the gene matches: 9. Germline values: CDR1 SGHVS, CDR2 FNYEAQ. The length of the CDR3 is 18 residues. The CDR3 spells CASSLTFGTGSSYNEQFF. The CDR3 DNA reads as TGTGCCAGCAGCTTGACATTCGGGACAGGGAGCTCCTACAATGAGCAGTTCTTC.

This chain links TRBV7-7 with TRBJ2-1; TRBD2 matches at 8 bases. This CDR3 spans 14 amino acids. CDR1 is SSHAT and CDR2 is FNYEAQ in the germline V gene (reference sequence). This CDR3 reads CALSGGPSYNEQFF. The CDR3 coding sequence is TGTGCTCTAAGCGGGGGCCCCTCCTACAATGAGCAGTTCTTC.

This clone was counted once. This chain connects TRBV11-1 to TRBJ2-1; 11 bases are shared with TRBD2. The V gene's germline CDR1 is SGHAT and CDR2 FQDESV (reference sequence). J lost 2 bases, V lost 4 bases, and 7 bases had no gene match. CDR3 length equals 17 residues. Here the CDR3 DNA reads TGTGCCAGCAGCTCAACCCTGGGACTAGCGGCCTACAATGAGCAGTTCTTC. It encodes CASSSTLGLAAYNEQFF.

In nucleotides, the CDR3 is TGTGCCTGGACCAAGAATCCCTCCCGCTGGGGGAACTATGGCTACACCTTC. Protein sequence: CAWTKNPSRWGNYGYTF. The chain employs TRBV30 and TRBJ1-2; D is possibly TRBD1 (5 bases). Trimming stripped 4 bases from V and 2 bases from J, with 23 bases between. CDR3 size: 17 residues. The germline CDR1 and CDR2 sequences are GTSNPN and SVGIG (reference sequence). Full variable domain (outside the CDR3, taken from reference TRBV30 and TRBJ1-2): SQTIHQWPATLVQPVGSPLSLECTVEGTSNPNLYWYRQAAGRGLQLLFYSVGIGQISSEVPQNLSASRPQDRQFILSSKKLLLSDSGFYLCAWTKNPSRWGNYGYTFGSGTRLTVV.

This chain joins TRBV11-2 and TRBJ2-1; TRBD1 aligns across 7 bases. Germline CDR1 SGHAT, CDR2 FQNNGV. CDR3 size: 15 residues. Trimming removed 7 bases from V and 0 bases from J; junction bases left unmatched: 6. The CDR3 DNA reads TGTGCCAGCACCCACAGGGGAAGCTCCTACAATGAGCAGTTCTTC. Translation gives CASTHRGSSYNEQFF. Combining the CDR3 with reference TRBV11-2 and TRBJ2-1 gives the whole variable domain EAGVAQSPRYKIIEKRQSVAFWCNPISGHATLYWYQQILGQGPKLLIQFQNNGVVDDSQLPKDRFSAERLKGVDSTLKIQPAKLEDSAVYLCASTHRGSSYNEQFFGPGTRLTVL.

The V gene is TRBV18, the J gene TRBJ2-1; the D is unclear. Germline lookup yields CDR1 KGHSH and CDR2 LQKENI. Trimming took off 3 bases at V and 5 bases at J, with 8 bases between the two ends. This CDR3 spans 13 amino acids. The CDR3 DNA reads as TGTGCCAGCTCACCCCAAATTAACAATGAGCAGTTCTTC. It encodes CASSPQINNEQFF.

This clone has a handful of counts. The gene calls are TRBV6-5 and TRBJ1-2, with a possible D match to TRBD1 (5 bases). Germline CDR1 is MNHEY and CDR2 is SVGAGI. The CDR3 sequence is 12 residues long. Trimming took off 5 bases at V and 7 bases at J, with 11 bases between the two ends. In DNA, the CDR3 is TGTGCCAGCAGTCCAGGGTTGAGTGGCTACACCTTC. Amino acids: CASSPGLSGYTF.

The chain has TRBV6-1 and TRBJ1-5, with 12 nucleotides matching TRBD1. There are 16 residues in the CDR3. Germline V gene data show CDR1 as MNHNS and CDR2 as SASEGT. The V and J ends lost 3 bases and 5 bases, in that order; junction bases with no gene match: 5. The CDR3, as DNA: TGTGCCAGCAGTGACCCCGGGACAGGGGGCTATCAGCCCCAGCATTTT. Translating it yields CASSDPGTGGYQPQHF.

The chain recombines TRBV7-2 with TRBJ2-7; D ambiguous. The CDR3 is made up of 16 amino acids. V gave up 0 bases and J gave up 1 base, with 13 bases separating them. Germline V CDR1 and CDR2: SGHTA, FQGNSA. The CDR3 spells CASSLAGTRQSYEQYF. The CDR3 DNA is TGTGCCAGCAGCTTAGCGGGAACCCGTCAGTCCTACGAGCAGTACTTC.

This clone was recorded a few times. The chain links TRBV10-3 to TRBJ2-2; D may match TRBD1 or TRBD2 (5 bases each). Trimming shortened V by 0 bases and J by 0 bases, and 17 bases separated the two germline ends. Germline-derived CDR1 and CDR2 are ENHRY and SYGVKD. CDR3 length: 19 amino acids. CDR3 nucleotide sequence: TGTGCCATCAGTGAGTCGGGGGACGGCAGAGGGTCGAACACCGGGGAGCTGTTTTTT. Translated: CAISESGDGRGSNTGELFF.

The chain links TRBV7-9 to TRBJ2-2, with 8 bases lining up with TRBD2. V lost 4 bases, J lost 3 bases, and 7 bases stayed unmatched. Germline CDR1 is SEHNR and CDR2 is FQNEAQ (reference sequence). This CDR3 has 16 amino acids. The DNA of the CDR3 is TGTGCCAGCAGCTATCTAGCGGGCGCAGACACCGGGGAGCTGTTTTTT. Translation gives CASSYLAGADTGELFF.

The CDR3 sequence: CASSDSWGGLATDTQYF. In DNA form, the CDR3 reads TGTGCCAGCAGTGACTCCTGGGGGGGACTAGCCACAGATACGCAGTATTTT. The chain recombines TRBV25-1 with TRBJ2-3; 9 bases fit TRBD2. The CDR3 extends over 17 amino acids. Trimming at V came to 3 bases and at J to 2 bases, leaving 9 bases not matched to a gene. Germline CDR1 and CDR2: MGHDK and SYGVNS. Full variable domain (remainder filled in from reference TRBV25-1 and TRBJ2-3): EADIYQTPRYLVIGTGKKITLECSQTMGHDKMYWYQQDPGMELHLIHYSYGVNSTEKGDLSSESTVSRIRTEHFPLTLESARPSHTSQYLCASSDSWGGLATDTQYFGPGTRLTVL.

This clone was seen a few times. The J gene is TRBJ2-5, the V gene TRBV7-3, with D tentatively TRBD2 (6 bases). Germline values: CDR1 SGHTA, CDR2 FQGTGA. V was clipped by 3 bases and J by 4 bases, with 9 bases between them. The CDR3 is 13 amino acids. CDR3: CASSLRAGETQYF. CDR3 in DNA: TGTGCCAGCAGCTTGCGAGCGGGAGAGACCCAGTACTTC.